The subject of this entry is one T cell receptor (beta chain). Its antigen is undetermined. TCRdb independently ran MiXCR on the reads; one entry per CDR3 protein. The table includes 270,000 or so distinct CDR3 sequences, around 15% detected once. The data are from a study of T cell repertoires in cytomegalovirus infection. Turning to the study itself: A matching HLA type, together with CMV infection, was signaled by public TCR beta signatures.

Study results and caveats: CMV carriers with the relevant HLA were identified by cumulative public TCR beta family frequency. Dominant in the ex vivo response were TCR beta clonotypes restricted by HLA-C and specific for CMV.

This CDR3 region has 15 residues. Trimming stripped 6 bases from V and 7 bases from J, with 20 bases between. This receptor was taken from a human donor in good health (CMV status not recorded). Some clones in this sample may be carry-over from other donors' samples. This chain links TRBV12-3 or TRBV12-4 with TRBJ2-3; D may be TRBD2 (5 bases). Sequencing was carried out using CD8+ T cells from PBMCs. The CDR3 loop is CASSGLTVSPNTQYF. DNA of the CDR3: TGTGCCAGCAGCGGACTGACGGTTTCGCCAAATACGCAGTATTTT.